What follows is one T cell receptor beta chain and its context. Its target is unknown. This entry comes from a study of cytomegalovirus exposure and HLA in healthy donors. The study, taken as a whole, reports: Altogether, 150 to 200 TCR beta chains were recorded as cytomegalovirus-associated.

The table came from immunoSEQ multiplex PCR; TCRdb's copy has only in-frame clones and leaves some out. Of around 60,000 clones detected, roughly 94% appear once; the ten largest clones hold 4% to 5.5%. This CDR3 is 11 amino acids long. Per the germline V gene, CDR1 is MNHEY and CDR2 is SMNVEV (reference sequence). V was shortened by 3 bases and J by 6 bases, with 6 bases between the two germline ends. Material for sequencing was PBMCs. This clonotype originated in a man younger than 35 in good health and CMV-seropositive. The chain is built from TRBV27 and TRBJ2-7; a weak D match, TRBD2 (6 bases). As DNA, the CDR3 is TGTGCCAGCAGTTTGGGAGGCGAGCAGTACTTC. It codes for CASSLGGEQYF.